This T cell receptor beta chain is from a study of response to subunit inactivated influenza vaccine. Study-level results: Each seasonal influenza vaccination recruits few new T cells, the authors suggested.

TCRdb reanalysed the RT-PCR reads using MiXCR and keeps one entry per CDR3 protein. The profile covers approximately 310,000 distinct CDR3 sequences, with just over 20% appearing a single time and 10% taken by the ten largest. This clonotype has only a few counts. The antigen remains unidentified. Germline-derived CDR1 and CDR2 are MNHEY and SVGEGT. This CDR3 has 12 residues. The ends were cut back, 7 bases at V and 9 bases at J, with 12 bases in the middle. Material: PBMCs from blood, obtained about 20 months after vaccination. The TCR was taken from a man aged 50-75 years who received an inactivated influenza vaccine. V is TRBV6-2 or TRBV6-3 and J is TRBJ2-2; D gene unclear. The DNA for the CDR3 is TGTGCCAGCACCAATTCGGCCTGGGAGCTGTTTTTT. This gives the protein CASTNSAWELFF.